Following are 4 T cell receptor beta chains from one sample sequenced in a study of blood T cells in healthy people across ages. With a J-beta primer mix and a sample-barcoded 5' primer, a second PCR ran about 6 to 11 cycles. TCRdb re-called the 5' RACE reads with MiXCR, one entry per CDR3 protein. Among some 710,000 distinct CDR3 sequences listed, 35% to 50% were seen once. Source material: blood. These receptors came from a man older than 75 in good health.

In its sample, this clonotype was seen a few times. The V and J genes are TRBV7-9 and TRBJ1-4; D unclear. This CDR3 region has 18 residues. CDR1 is SEHNR, CDR2 FQNEAQ, per germline (reference sequence). V was cut by 2 bases and J by 8 bases, with 24 bases left in between. CDR3 loop: CASSLPGRVYDVKEKLFF. The DNA for the CDR3 is TGTGCCAGCAGCTTACCCGGACGTGTTTACGACGTTAAGGAAAAACTGTTTTTT.

CDR3 nucleotide sequence: TGCAGTCCTCAGCGGGATGCCTACAATGAGCAGTACTTC. Translated, it gives CSPQRDAYNEQYF. The chain recombines TRBV20-1 with TRBJ2-1, with 7 bases matching TRBD2. The J call could be wrong; TRBJ2-7 is a better fit for the DNA end. The length of the CDR3 is 13 residues. Germline lookup yields CDR1 DFQATT and CDR2 SNEGSKA (reference sequence).

This clonotype was seen only a few times. CDR3 DNA: TGCAGCGCCGGGACAGGCTCAAACTCTGGGGCCAACGTCCTGACTTTC. Protein: CSAGTGSNSGANVLTF. The V and J genes are TRBV29-1 and TRBJ2-6; TRBD1 matches 8 bases. The germline V gene encodes CDR1 SQVTM and CDR2 ANQGSEA. The ends lost 7 bases at V and 0 bases at J; junction bases unmatched: 8. The CDR3 is 16 amino acids.

Concerning this clonotype itself: One junction end does not reproduce the germline sequence, and a read error may be involved. The gene calls are TRBV9 and TRBJ2-1; D perhaps matches TRBD2 (6 bases). The CDR3 spans 18 residues. Germline CDR1 SGDLS, CDR2 YYNGEE. CDR3 amino acids: CASSVSQWSGFSNNEQFF. The DNA of the CDR3 is TGTGCCAGCAGCGTATCCCAATGGAGCGGGTTCTCCAACAATGAGCAGTTCTTC.